This TCR beta chain came from a study of blood T cell repertoires in COVID-19. Trimming removed 2 bases at V and 7 bases at J, with 14 bases between. CDR1 and CDR2 from the germline V gene are GTSNPN and SVGIG (reference sequence). The CDR3 contains 13 residues. Produced via immunoSEQ multiplex PCR; TCRdb's table is partial and in-frame only. The profile shows roughly 150,000 clones, 86% of them singletons. This clonotype was sampled from a man aged 45 to 65 who had recovered from COVID-19. V is TRBV30 and J is TRBJ1-2, with D perhaps TRBD1 (5 bases). Sequencing used PBMCs or T cells enriched from blood (not recorded which). This chain's CDR3 is CAWSPYQGRGYTF. CDR3 nucleotides: TGTGCCTGGAGTCCCTATCAGGGTCGTGGCTACACCTTC. The full variable domain, its missing parts supplied by reference TRBV30 and TRBJ1-2, is SQTIHQWPATLVQPVGSPLSLECTVEGTSNPNLYWYRQAAGRGLQLLFYSVGIGQISSEVPQNLSASRPQDRQFILSSKKLLLSDSGFYLCAWSPYQGRGYTFGSGTRLTVV.